This T cell receptor beta chain was obtained from a study of beta chain features in type 1 diabetes. Overall study findings and caveats: Healthy donors had naive, central memory and Treg TCRB repertoires that appeared less similar than those seen among patients. TCRB CDR3s were moderately but significantly shorter in Type 1 diabetes patients in all four CD4+ subsets.

This clone has more than one count but fewer than ten. Its antigen is unidentified. Markers CD45RO/CCR7/CD25/CD127/CD95/CD27 served to sort CD4+ naive, central memory, regulatory and stem cell-like memory cells. This CDR3 region has 14 residues. Trimming cost V 7 bases and J 6 bases, with 16 bases left between them. Germline V gene sequence: CDR1 SNHLY, CDR2 FYNNEI. Sequenced material consisted of expressed TCRB transcripts (all of the isolated RNA was reverse transcribed). Read counts averaged roughly 3.7 million for samples of naive, central memory and regulatory T cells. Method: immunoSEQ multiplex PCR; TCRdb's copy keeps in-frame clones and lacks some. The table has 150,000 to 190,000 clones, 10% seen once.

The sample consisted of central memory CD4+ T cells from blood. The receptor comes from a man aged 25 to 40 with type 1 diabetes. This chain uses TRBV2 with TRBJ1-5; D possibly corresponds to TRBD1 (6 bases). CDR3 sequence: CASTKGGAGQPQHF. Here the CDR3 DNA reads TGTGCCAGCACTAAAGGGGGGGCAGGTCAGCCCCAGCATTTT.